This T cell receptor beta chain appears in the sequencing data of a study of T cell responses to AZD1222 COVID-19 vaccine. Overall study results and limits: At study baseline, merely several AZD1222 recipients were seropositive. Vaccine-associated CD4 TCRs spanned spike, dominant at 160-218 and 743-854. Donors were mostly white British, more females; clonal diversity possibly underestimated.

Details on this clone: The antigen is unknown.

The germline V gene has CDR1 LNHDA and CDR2 SQIVND (reference sequence). The CDR3 loop spans 13 amino acids. V was trimmed by 6 bases and J by 6 bases, leaving 12 bases between them. The data were produced by immunoSEQ multiplex PCR, yet TCRdb's version contains in-frame clones alone and is incomplete. The data show about 150,000 clones, 90% to 95% seen once. This clonotype originated in an adult in good health. The chain joins TRBV19 to TRBJ2-1, with D tentatively TRBD2 (6 bases). This material consisted of peripheral blood, taken on day 0 of AZD1222 vaccination. The chain's CDR3 is CASRGDLSNEQFF. As DNA, the CDR3 is TGTGCCAGTAGGGGGGACTTAAGCAATGAGCAGTTCTTC.